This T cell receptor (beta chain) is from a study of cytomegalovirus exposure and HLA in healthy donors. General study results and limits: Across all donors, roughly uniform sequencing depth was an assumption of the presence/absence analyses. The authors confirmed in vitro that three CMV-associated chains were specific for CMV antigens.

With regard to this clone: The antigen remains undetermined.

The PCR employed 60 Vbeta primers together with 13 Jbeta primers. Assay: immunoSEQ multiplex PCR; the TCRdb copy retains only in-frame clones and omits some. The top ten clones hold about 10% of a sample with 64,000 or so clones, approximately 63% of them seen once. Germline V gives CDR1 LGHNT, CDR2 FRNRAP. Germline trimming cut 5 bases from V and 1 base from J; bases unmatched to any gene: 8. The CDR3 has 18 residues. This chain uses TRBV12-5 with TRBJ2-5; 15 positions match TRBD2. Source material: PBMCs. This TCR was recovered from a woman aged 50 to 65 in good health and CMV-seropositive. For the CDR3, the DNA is TGTGCTAGTGGTGATGGACTAGCGGGAGGGCCACTCCAAGAGACCCAGTACTTC. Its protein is CASGDGLAGGPLQETQYF.